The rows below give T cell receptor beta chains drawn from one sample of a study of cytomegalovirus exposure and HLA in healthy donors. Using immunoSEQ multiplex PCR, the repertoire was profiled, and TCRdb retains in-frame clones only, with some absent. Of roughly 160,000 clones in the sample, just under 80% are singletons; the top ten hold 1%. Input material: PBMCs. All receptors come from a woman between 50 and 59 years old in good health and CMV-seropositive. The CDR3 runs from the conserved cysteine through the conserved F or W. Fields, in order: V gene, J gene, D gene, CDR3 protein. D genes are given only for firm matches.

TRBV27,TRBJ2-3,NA,CASSLNRDADTQYF
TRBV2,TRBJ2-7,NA,CASSDVRYEQYF
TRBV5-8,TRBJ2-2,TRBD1,CASSNGQGATGELFF
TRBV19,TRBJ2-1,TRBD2,CASMILSGRIGGNNEQFF
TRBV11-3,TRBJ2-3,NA,CASSLDGPTDTQYF
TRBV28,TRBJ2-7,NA,CASSSPQAYEQYF
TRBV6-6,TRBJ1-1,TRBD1,CASSYGTGFTEAFF
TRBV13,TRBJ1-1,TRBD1,CASSPRDRAYPEAFF
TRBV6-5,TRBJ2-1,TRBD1,CASSYSGQGKGNEQFF
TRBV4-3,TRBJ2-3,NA,CASSQEVGRRGQPYTDTQYF
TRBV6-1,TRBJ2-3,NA,CASSDTVRSTDTQYF
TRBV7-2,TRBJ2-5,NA,CASSFAPGLPGETQYF
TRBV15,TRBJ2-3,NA,CATSRARTTANTDTQYF
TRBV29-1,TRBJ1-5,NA,CSVLSSSNQPQHF
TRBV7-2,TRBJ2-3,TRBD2,CASSLGLAGGADTQYF
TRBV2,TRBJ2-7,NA,CAGQRTQTSYEQYF
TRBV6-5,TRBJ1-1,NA,CASSYGGLGTEAFF
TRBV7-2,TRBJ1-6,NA,CASSFIVDKDSPLHF
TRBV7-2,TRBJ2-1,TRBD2,CASSPERGGSYNEQFF
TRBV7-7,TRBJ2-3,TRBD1,CASSRDRTDTQYF
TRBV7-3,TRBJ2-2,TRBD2,CASSPRLRERGNTGELFF
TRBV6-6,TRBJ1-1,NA,CASSSAQPNTEAFF
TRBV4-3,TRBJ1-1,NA,CASSLSRRAIMNTEAFF
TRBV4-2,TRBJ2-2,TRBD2,CASSQGALAVYTGELFF
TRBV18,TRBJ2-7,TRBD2,CASSPYPGTSLRNEQYF
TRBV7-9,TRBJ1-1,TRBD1,CASSPGTVF
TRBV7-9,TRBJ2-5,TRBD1,CANSLGTGRETQYF
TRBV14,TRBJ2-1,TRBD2,CASSQDGGRAVYNEQFF
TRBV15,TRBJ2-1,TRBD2,CATSTGGANEQFF
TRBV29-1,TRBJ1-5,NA,CSVAPTETNQPQHF
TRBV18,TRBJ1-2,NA,CASSPSTGKRDYGYTF
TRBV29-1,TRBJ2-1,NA,CSVEPNRVGRSYNEQFF